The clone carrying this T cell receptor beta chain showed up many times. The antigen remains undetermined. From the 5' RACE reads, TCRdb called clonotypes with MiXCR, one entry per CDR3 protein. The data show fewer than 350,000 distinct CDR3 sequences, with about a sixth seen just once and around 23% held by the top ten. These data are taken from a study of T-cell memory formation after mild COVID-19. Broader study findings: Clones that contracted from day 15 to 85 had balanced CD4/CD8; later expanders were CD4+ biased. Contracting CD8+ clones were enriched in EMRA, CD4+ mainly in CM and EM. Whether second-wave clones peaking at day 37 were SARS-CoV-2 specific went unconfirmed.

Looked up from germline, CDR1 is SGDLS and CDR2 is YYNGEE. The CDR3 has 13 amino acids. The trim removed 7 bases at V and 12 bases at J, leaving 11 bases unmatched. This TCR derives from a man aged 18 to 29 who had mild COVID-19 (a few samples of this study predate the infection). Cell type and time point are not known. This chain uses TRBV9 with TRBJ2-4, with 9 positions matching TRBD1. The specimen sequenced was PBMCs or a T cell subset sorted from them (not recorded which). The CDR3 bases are TGTGCCAGCCGGACAGGGGTTGGGTTCGGTCAGTACTTC. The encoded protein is CASRTGVGFGQYF.